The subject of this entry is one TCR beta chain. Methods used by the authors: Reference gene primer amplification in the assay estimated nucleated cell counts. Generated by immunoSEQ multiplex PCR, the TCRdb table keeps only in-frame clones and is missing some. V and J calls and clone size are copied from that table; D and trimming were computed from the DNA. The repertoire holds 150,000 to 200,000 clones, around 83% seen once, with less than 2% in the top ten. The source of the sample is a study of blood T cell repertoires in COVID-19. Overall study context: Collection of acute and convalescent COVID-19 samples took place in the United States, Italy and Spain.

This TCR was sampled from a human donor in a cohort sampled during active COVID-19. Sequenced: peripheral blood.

The CDR3, as DNA: TGTGCCAGCAAAGACAGGGGTGACAAGAATGAGCAGTTCTTC. It specifies CASKDRGDKNEQFF. The gene calls are TRBV19 and TRBJ2-1, with 8 bases identical to TRBD1. V trimming: 9 bases; J trimming: 7 bases; junction bases outside the gene matches: 11. Germline V CDR1 and CDR2: LNHDA, SQIVND (reference sequence). The CDR3 contains 14 residues.